Listed below are T cell receptor beta chains from one sample, sequenced in a study of T cell responses to AZD1222 COVID-19 vaccine. Only in-frame clones appear in the TCRdb table, and some are missing; sequencing was by immunoSEQ multiplex PCR. The data show some 160,000 clones, roughly 93% seen once. The sample in question was peripheral blood, obtained 28 days after the second AZD1222 dose. These receptors all come from an adult who received the AZD1222 COVID-19 vaccine. CDR3s include the opening cysteine and the closing phenylalanine or tryptophan. The D gene is left open where the match is weak.

cdr3_aa: CASSSWGGETQYF; v_call: TRBV9; j_call: TRBJ2-5; d_call: TRBD2
cdr3_aa: CASSYRNQPQHF; v_call: TRBV6-2/TRBV6-3; j_call: TRBJ1-5; d_call: -
cdr3_aa: CASSLTKNTEAFF; v_call: TRBV7-3; j_call: TRBJ1-1; d_call: -
cdr3_aa: CASSLDRVRSTEAFF; v_call: TRBV27; j_call: TRBJ1-1; d_call: TRBD1
cdr3_aa: CATRCRPEPGANVLTF; v_call: TRBV24-1; j_call: TRBJ2-6; d_call: -
cdr3_aa: CASSLKTTGPYEQYF; v_call: TRBV11-3; j_call: TRBJ2-7; d_call: TRBD1
cdr3_aa: CASGRDRRYEQYF; v_call: TRBV12-5; j_call: TRBJ2-7; d_call: -
cdr3_aa: CAISGYRDTADYEQYF; v_call: TRBV10-3; j_call: TRBJ2-7; d_call: -
cdr3_aa: CASSRGGDSGANVLTF; v_call: TRBV5-4; j_call: TRBJ2-6; d_call: TRBD2
cdr3_aa: CAWTGDSTEAFF; v_call: TRBV30; j_call: TRBJ1-1; d_call: -
cdr3_aa: CASKQGAYQPQHF; v_call: TRBV27; j_call: TRBJ1-5; d_call: TRBD1
cdr3_aa: CATRTGNNSPLHF; v_call: TRBV19; j_call: TRBJ1-6; d_call: TRBD1
cdr3_aa: CASSSDRDRPLSYTF; v_call: TRBV11-1; j_call: TRBJ1-2; d_call: TRBD1
cdr3_aa: CAIRGTGANVLTF; v_call: TRBV10-3; j_call: TRBJ2-6; d_call: -
cdr3_aa: CASSSGGGGTDTQYF; v_call: TRBV11-2; j_call: TRBJ2-3; d_call: TRBD2
cdr3_aa: CASSPSAGGQNIQYF; v_call: TRBV18; j_call: TRBJ2-4; d_call: TRBD2
cdr3_aa: CASSSGERAEGTQYF; v_call: TRBV9; j_call: TRBJ2-3; d_call: -
cdr3_aa: CASSLVPPLSGAYYEQYF; v_call: TRBV5-4; j_call: TRBJ2-7; d_call: -